This T cell receptor beta chain derives from a study of T cell responses to AZD1222 COVID-19 vaccine. Findings of the study overall: Spike regions recognized by vaccine-associated CD4 TCRs spanned the protein, led by 160-218 and 743-854. In a largely white British group with more females than males, clonal diversity was possibly underestimated.

Trimming left V 6 bases short and J 5 bases short, with 16 bases between. The CDR3 runs to 14 residues. Germline V gives CDR1 LGHNT, CDR2 FRNRAP. Details on this clone: The antigen remains undetermined.

Assay: immunoSEQ multiplex PCR; the TCRdb copy retains only in-frame clones and omits some. The repertoire includes tens of thousands of clones, roughly nine tenths of them detected once, and 5.5% to 7% sits in the top ten. Researchers grouped second doses given at about 4 or about 12 weeks into one pool. This sequence originates from an adult who received the AZD1222 COVID-19 vaccine. The genes are TRBV12-5 and TRBJ1-1; D remains ambiguous. This sample comprised peripheral blood, obtained 28 days after the second AZD1222 dose. The CDR3 DNA follows: TGTGCTAGTGGCTCGGGTGGGTTGGTAACTGAAGCTTTCTTT. Translating it yields CASGSGGLVTEAFF.